Below, 19 T cell receptor beta chains from the same sample are listed, as sequenced in a study of OX40 agonist ivuxolimab in advanced cancers. Receptor amplification or capture employed the immunoSEQ multiplex PCR assay. The table was pulled from immuneACCESS by TCRdb, which kept in-frame rearrangements only. Such tables lose some clones; where checked, under half of the loss comes from unresolved V genes, and the rest has no known cause. The sample has tens of thousands of clones on record, approximately 90% of them singletons. Clones ranked in the top ten supply roughly 0.5% of the sample. This specimen was CD4+ or CD8+ T cells sorted from blood, taken in a trial of the OX40 agonist ivuxolimab. The source of these receptors is an adult with an advanced solid tumor such as melanoma, head and neck, liver or kidney cancer.

In its sample, this clone was seen once. The rearrangement joins TRBV7-9 to TRBJ2-5, with TRBD2 as a possible D gene (5 bases). The CDR3 runs 13 residues. Germline V gene sequence: CDR1 SEHNR, CDR2 FQNEAQ (reference sequence). Trimming left V 3 bases short and J 4 bases short, with 9 bases between. The CDR3 here is CASSLSGSETQYF. The CDR3 bases are TGTGCCAGCAGCTTGAGCGGCTCAGAGACCCAGTACTTC.

V usage is TRBV5-1 and J usage is TRBJ2-7, with TRBD2 matching over 12 bases. Germline V gives CDR1 SGHRS, CDR2 YFSETQ. This CDR3 has 18 residues. The junction had 10 bases not matched to a gene; V was cut back by 0 bases and J by 3 bases. The CDR3 loop reads CASSLASSGGATGYEQYF. As DNA, the CDR3 is TGCGCCAGCAGCTTGGCCTCTAGCGGGGGGGCAACAGGCTACGAGCAGTACTTC. The full variable domain, with the rest looked up from reference TRBV5-1 and TRBJ2-7, is KAGVTQTPRYLIKTRGQQVTLSCSPISGHRSVSWYQQTPGQGLQFLFEYFSETQRNKGNFPGRFSGRQFSNSRSEMNVSTLELGDSALYLCASSLASSGGATGYEQYFGPGTRLTVT.

The chain combines TRBV6-6 with TRBJ1-1; no clear D gene. Germline CDR1 is MNHNY and CDR2 is SVGAGI (reference sequence). The V end was cut by 0 bases, the J end by 1 base, with 6 bases between. The CDR3 is 14 residues long. In DNA form, the CDR3 reads TGTGCCAGCAGTTACTCGTTGAGGAACACTGAAGCTTTCTTT. It translates to CASSYSLRNTEAFF.

This clone was picked up one time. The chain combines TRBV21-1 with TRBJ2-1; the table's D call, TRBD2, has no DNA check behind it. TRBV21-1 is classified as a pseudogene. The CDR3 length is 17 residues. The CDR3: CASSTCRGRGGSYEQFF. CDR3 in DNA: TGTGCCAGCAGCACCTGCAGGGGGCGGGGGGGCTCCTATGAGCAGTTCTTC.

V usage is TRBV6-6 and J usage is TRBJ1-1, with D perhaps matching TRBD1 (5 bases). V lost 0 bases and J lost 10, with 18 bases in between. Germline CDR1 reads MNHNY; CDR2 reads SVGAGI (reference sequence). The CDR3 extends over 15 amino acids. The CDR3 reads CASSYSAGGVTGAFF. CDR3 nucleotides: TGTGCCAGCAGTTACTCGGCTGGAGGGGTCACCGGAGCTTTCTTT.

The chain is built from TRBV18 and TRBJ1-1; D call uncertain. The CDR3 spans 14 residues. The germline V and J ends were trimmed by 5 bases and 1 base, with 11 bases remaining between them. Germline CDR1 reads KGHSH; CDR2 reads LQKENI. CDR3 region: CASSTQPGNTEAFF. Written as DNA, the CDR3 is TGTGCCAGCTCAACCCAGCCGGGGAACACTGAAGCTTTCTTT.

The chain couples TRBV7-3 to TRBJ2-2; D is undetermined. The germline V and J ends were trimmed by 5 bases and 5 bases, with 15 bases remaining between them. Germline CDR1 SGHTA, CDR2 FQGTGA. This CDR3 is 15 amino acids long. CDR3 amino acids: CASSLSGLYTGELFF. Here the CDR3 DNA reads TGTGCCAGCAGCCTCTCGGGTCTATATACCGGGGAGCTGTTTTTT.

The table lists this clone with a count of one. The chain has TRBV2 and TRBJ1-1; 9 positions match TRBD1. Germline V gives CDR1 SNHLY, CDR2 FYNNEI. The CDR3 is 15 amino acids. Trimming cost V 5 bases and J 4 bases; bases outside gene matches: 8. The CDR3 coding sequence is TGTGCCAGCAGTCTACAGGGGGCGCAGATCACTGAAGCTTTCTTT. Translation: CASSLQGAQITEAFF.

The chain couples TRBV10-2 to TRBJ2-7, with 12 bases that match TRBD1. CDR3 length: 14 amino acids. The germline V gene encodes CDR1 WSHSY and CDR2 SAAADI. V dropped 7 bases and J dropped 6; count of bases not matched to a gene: 7. CDR3 loop: CASMGTGGWGEQYF. CDR3 nucleotides: TGCGCCAGCATGGGGACAGGGGGCTGGGGCGAGCAGTACTTC.

The chain is built from TRBV6-1 and TRBJ2-1; TRBD1 matches at 7 bases. Germline trimming cut 3 bases from V and 5 bases from J; bases unmatched to any gene: 7. Germline V gives CDR1 MNHNS, CDR2 SASEGT. This CDR3 region has 15 residues. CDR3 nucleotide sequence: TGTGCCAGCAGTGATATAGGGACAGAGAACAATGAGCAGTTCTTC. This translates into CASSDIGTENNEQFF.

This chain links TRBV12-2 with TRBJ2-4. TRBV12-2 is a documented pseudogene. This CDR3 has 18 amino acids. CDR3 DNA: TGTGCAAGTCGCTCCGTGGGGGGCATACTAATAGCCAAAAACATTCAGTACTTC. This translates into CASRSVGGILIAKNIQYF.

The chain uses TRBV6-5 and TRBJ1-5; unclear D gene. The CDR3 is made up of 13 amino acids. V was trimmed by 6 bases and J by 0 bases, leaving 6 bases between them. CDR1 and CDR2 from the germline V gene are MNHEY and SVGAGI. CDR3: CASRLNSNQPQHF. The CDR3 coding sequence is TGTGCCAGCAGGCTCAATAGCAATCAGCCCCAGCATTTT.

This chain connects TRBV6-5 to TRBJ2-3, with a tentative D call TRBD1 (5 bases). This CDR3 has 14 amino acids. The V end lost 3 bases, the J end lost 3 bases, and 10 bases lay between the germline ends. Germline values: CDR1 MNHEY, CDR2 SVGAGI. Written as DNA, the CDR3 is TGTGCCAGCAGTTATGAGCAGGGAACAGATACGCAGTATTTT. Amino acid sequence: CASSYEQGTDTQYF.

V and J are TRBV18 and TRBJ2-6; D unclear. Trimming removed 6 bases from V and 4 bases from J, with 7 bases in between. Looked up from germline, CDR1 is KGHSH and CDR2 is LQKENI. CDR3 size: 13 residues. CDR3 nucleotides: TGTGCCAGCTCTTCTGGAGGGGCCAACGTCCTGACTTTC. The encoded protein is CASSSGGANVLTF. Full variable domain (outside the CDR3, taken from reference TRBV18 and TRBJ2-6): NAGVMQNPRHLVRRRGQEARLRCSPMKGHSHVYWYRQLPEEGLKFMVYLQKENIIDESGMPKERFSAEFPKEGPSILRIQQVVRGDSAAYFCASSSGGANVLTFGAGSRLTVL.

This rearrangement joins TRBV2 to TRBJ2-1, with D uncertain. V was trimmed by 6 bases and J by 2 bases, leaving 14 bases between them. The CDR3 has 15 amino acids. The germline V gene encodes CDR1 SNHLY and CDR2 FYNNEI. In DNA, the CDR3 is TGTGCCAGCAGGGTACAGAGAACCCCCTACAATGAGCAGTTCTTC. Translating gives CASRVQRTPYNEQFF.

The J gene is TRBJ2-5, the V gene TRBV5-1; D tentatively reads TRBD1 or TRBD2 (6 bases each). Trimming removed 0 bases at V and 14 bases at J, with 29 bases between. Germline loops: CDR1 SGHRS, CDR2 YFSETQ. CDR3 length: 17 residues. The CDR3 loop is CASSLALLRGAYTPPYF. In DNA, the CDR3 is TGCGCCAGCAGCTTGGCCCTTCTTAGGGGGGCCTACACCCCCCCTTACTTC.

The chain links TRBV29-1 to TRBJ2-2; 8 positions match TRBD1. Trimming removed 4 bases from V and 6 bases from J; junction bases left unmatched: 4. The CDR3 is made up of 13 amino acids. CDR1 and CDR2 (germline): SQVTM, ANQGSEA. The DNA of the CDR3 is TGCAGCGTTGGTGACAGGGGCGCCGGGGAGCTGTTTTTT. Its translation is CSVGDRGAGELFF.

The V call is TRBV9, the J call TRBJ1-3; D gene uncertain. The CDR3 consists of 12 residues. Trimming removed 3 bases from V and 4 bases from J, with 5 bases in between. Per germline, CDR1 SGDLS and CDR2 YYNGEE. The CDR3 region has the DNA TGTGCCAGCAGCGCCCCCGGAAACACCATATATTTT. Its translation is CASSAPGNTIYF.

The chain combines TRBV7-9 with TRBJ2-7; unclear D gene. The ends were cut back, 2 bases at V and 7 bases at J, with 6 bases in the middle. Per germline, CDR1 SEHNR and CDR2 FQNEAQ (reference sequence). The length of the CDR3 is 11 residues. CDR3 protein: CASSLTSEQYF. DNA of the CDR3: TGTGCCAGCAGCTTAACATCAGAGCAGTACTTC.